Reported below is one T cell receptor (beta chain). The sample originates from a study of blood T cell repertoires in COVID-19. This CDR3 has 19 residues. Unmatched junction bases numbered 12, after V lost 4 bases and J lost 0 bases. Germline loops: CDR1 SGHTA, CDR2 FQGNSA. Assay used: immunoSEQ multiplex PCR; TCRdb lists only in-frame clones, some missing. The data contain about 210,000 clones, approximately 84% of them singletons. The sequencing input was peripheral blood. J is TRBJ2-4 and V is TRBV7-2, with 10 bases identical to TRBD1. This clonotype originated in a woman aged 50 to 60 with active or convalescent COVID-19. The DNA for the CDR3 is TGTGCCAGCAGCTCCGCCGGGACAGGGGCTTTAGTAGCCAAAAACATTCAGTACTTC. Its protein product is CASSSAGTGALVAKNIQYF.